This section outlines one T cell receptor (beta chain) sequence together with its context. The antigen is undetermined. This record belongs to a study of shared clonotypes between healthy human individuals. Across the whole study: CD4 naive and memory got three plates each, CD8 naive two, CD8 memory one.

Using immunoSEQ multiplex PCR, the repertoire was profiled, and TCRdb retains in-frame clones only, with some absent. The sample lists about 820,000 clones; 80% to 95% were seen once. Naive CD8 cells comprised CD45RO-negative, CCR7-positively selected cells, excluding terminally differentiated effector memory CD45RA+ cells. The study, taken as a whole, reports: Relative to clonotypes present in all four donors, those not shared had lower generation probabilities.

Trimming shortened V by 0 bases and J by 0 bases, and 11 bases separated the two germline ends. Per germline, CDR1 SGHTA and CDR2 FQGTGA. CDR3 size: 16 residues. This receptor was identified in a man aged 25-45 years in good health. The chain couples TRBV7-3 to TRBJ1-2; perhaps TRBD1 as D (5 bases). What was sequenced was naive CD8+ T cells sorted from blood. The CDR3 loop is CASSLTGDRANYGYTF. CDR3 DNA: TGTGCCAGCAGCTTAACGGGAGACAGAGCTAACTATGGCTACACCTTC.